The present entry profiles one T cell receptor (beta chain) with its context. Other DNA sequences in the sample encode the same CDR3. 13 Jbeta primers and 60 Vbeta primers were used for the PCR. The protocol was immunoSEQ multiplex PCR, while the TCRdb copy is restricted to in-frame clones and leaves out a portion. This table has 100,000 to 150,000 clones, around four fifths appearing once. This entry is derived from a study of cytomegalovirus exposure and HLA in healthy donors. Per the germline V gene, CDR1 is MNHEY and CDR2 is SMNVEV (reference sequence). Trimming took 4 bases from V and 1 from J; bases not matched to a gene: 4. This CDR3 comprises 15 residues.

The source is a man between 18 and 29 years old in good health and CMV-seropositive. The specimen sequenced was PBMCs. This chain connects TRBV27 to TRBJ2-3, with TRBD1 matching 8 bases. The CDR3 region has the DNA TGTGCCAGCAGTTCCGGGACAGGAGGCACAGATACGCAGTATTTT. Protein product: CASSSGTGGTDTQYF.